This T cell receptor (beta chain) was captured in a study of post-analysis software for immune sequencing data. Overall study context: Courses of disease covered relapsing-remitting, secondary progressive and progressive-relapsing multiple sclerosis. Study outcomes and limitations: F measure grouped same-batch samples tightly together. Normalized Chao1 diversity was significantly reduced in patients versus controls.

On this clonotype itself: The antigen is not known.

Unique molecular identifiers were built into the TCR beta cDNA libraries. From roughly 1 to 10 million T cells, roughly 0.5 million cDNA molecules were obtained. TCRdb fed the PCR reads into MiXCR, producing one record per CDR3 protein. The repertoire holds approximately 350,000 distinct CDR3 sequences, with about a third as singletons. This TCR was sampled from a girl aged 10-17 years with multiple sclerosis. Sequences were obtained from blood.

CDR3 sequence reads: CSASPDQPQHF. The CDR3 DNA reads as TGCAGTGCTAGCCCCGATCAGCCCCAGCATTTT. V is TRBV20-1 and J is TRBJ1-5, with unresolved D. CDR1 and CDR2 from the germline V gene are DFQATT and SNEGSKA (reference sequence). Trimming removed 3 bases at V and 5 bases at J, with 5 bases between. This CDR3 comprises 11 residues.